Presented here are 8 T cell receptor beta chains from one specimen sequenced in a study of blood T cell repertoires in COVID-19. Sequenced by immunoSEQ multiplex PCR; TCRdb stores in-frame clones only, minus some. The sample contains approximately 220,000 clones, over 80% of which appear only once. Sequencing used peripheral blood. These receptors were obtained from a man aged 40-55 years with acute or convalescent COVID-19.

This chain links TRBV29-1 with TRBJ2-1; D remains unclear. Trimming removed 6 bases at V and 9 bases at J, with 9 bases between. Germline V gene sequence: CDR1 SQVTM, CDR2 ANQGSEA. This CDR3 has 10 amino acids. This chain's CDR3 is CSVDSIEQFF. Written as DNA, the CDR3 is TGCAGCGTAGATAGCATTGAGCAGTTCTTC.

The chain uses TRBV5-1 and TRBJ2-2; tentative D call: TRBD1 (6 bases). CDR1 and CDR2 from the germline V gene are SGHRS and YFSETQ. The CDR3 totals 17 residues. Trimming removed 1 base at V and 5 bases at J, with 18 bases between. The CDR3 here is CASSLPRTGKWTGELFF. The CDR3 bases are TGCGCCAGCAGCTTGCCACGTACAGGGAAGTGGACCGGGGAGCTGTTTTTT.

This chain connects TRBV30 to TRBJ2-5; TRBD2 matches 10 bases. V lost 2 bases, J lost 4 bases, and 7 bases stayed unmatched. This CDR3 is 15 amino acids long. CDR1 and CDR2 (germline): GTSNPN, SVGIG (reference sequence). CDR3 DNA: TGTGCCTGGAGTCCTGGGCTAGCGGGAGCAGAGACCCAGTACTTC. Its translation is CAWSPGLAGAETQYF.

The rearrangement joins TRBV4-1 to TRBJ2-3; 8 nucleotides match TRBD2. V gave up 3 bases and J gave up 4 bases; unmatched junction bases: 9. The CDR3 loop spans 16 amino acids. Germline V gives CDR1 MGHRA, CDR2 YSYEKL. As DNA, the CDR3 is TGCGCCAGCAGCCATTTTCCTTCGGGGGGGGCAGATACGCAGTATTTT. As protein: CASSHFPSGGADTQYF.

The rearrangement joins TRBV19 to TRBJ1-3; D unresolved. The V end lost 5 bases, the J end lost 4 bases, and 9 bases lay between the germline ends. Looked up from germline, CDR1 is LNHDA and CDR2 is SQIVND (reference sequence). The CDR3 is 13 residues long. CDR3 protein: CASSSGLGNTIYF. For the CDR3, the DNA is TGTGCCAGTAGTTCCGGGTTGGGAAACACCATATATTTT.

The CDR3 loop reads CASSKGQGRQETQYF. As DNA, the CDR3 is TGTGCCAGCAGCAAGGGACAGGGCCGTCAAGAGACCCAGTACTTC. The chain joins TRBV21-1 to TRBJ2-5; the table's D call, TRBD1, was not checked against the DNA. TRBV21-1 is a known pseudogene. The CDR3 length is 15 residues.

The chain employs TRBV5-1 and TRBJ2-1, with 7 bases matching TRBD2. In germline, CDR1 is SGHRS, CDR2 YFSETQ. The V segment lost 6 bases and the J segment 7 bases; nucleotides outside the gene matches: 13. The length of the CDR3 is 15 residues. CDR3: CASTVSRGSSNEQFF. CDR3 in DNA: TGCGCCAGCACCGTGAGTCGCGGGAGCAGTAATGAGCAGTTCTTC. Full variable domain (missing parts from reference TRBV5-1 and TRBJ2-1): KAGVTQTPRYLIKTRGQQVTLSCSPISGHRSVSWYQQTPGQGLQFLFEYFSETQRNKGNFPGRFSGRQFSNSRSEMNVSTLELGDSALYLCASTVSRGSSNEQFFGPGTRLTVL.

The chain carries TRBV4-2 and TRBJ2-6; unclear D gene. The CDR3 runs to 15 residues. CDR1 is LGHNA and CDR2 is YNFKEQ in the germline V gene. Trimming removed 4 bases at V and 2 bases at J, with 9 bases between. This CDR3 is CASSPTPPGANVLTF. The CDR3 DNA reads as TGTGCCAGCAGCCCGACACCTCCTGGGGCCAACGTCCTGACTTTC.